One sample yielded the 27 T cell receptor beta chains listed below, sequenced in a study of identical twins. One entry per CDR3 protein results from TCRdb running MiXCR on the 5' RACE reads. There are 1.5 million to 2 million distinct CDR3 sequences in the sample; roughly 35% occur only once, and less than 0.35% lies in the top ten. The sequenced sample consisted of cord blood. The receptor set was obtained from a newborn girl in good health.

The count of this clonotype is one. The chain joins TRBV7-2 to TRBJ2-5; 11 nucleotides align to TRBD1. This CDR3 comprises 14 residues. CDR1 is SGHTA, CDR2 FQGNSA, per germline. The V and J ends lost 7 bases and 11 bases, in that order; junction bases with no gene match: 12. The CDR3 nucleotides are TGTGCCAGCATCATGGACAGGGGGCTCAATGAGCAGTACTTC. Its translation: CASIMDRGLNEQYF.

The chain combines TRBV7-8 with TRBJ2-7, with a possible D match to TRBD1 (6 bases). Trimming removed 4 bases at V and 1 base at J, with 20 bases between. This CDR3 contains 17 residues. The germline V gene has CDR1 SGHVS and CDR2 FQNEAQ. DNA for the CDR3: TGTGCCAGCAGCTCATTCCTACAGGGAAAGGGGTCCTACGAGCAGTACTTC. It yields the protein CASSSFLQGKGSYEQYF.

The chain carries TRBV4-2 and TRBJ2-7; D is unclear. The CDR3 spans 15 residues. V lost 0 bases and J lost 2, with 11 bases in between. Germline V gene data show CDR1 as LGHNA and CDR2 as YNFKEQ. CDR3 loop: CASSQDSFGAYEQYF. The CDR3 DNA is TGTGCCAGCAGCCAAGATAGCTTCGGTGCCTACGAGCAGTACTTC.

The chain is built from TRBV25-1 and TRBJ1-2; 8 nucleotides line up with TRBD1. This CDR3 comprises 14 residues. Germline V CDR1 and CDR2: MGHDK, SYGVNS. V shed 4 bases and J 3 bases; nucleotides not matched to a gene: 4. In nucleotides, the CDR3 is TGTGCCAGCAGTGGGAGGACAGGGTACTATGGCTACACCTTC. This codes for CASSGRTGYYGYTF.

V gene TRBV20-1 combines with J gene TRBJ2-7; D not resolved. This CDR3 has 11 amino acids. Trimming stripped 3 bases from V and 5 bases from J, with 8 bases between. Germline CDR1 is DFQATT and CDR2 is SNEGSKA (reference sequence). CDR3 nucleotide sequence: TGCAGTGCTAGCGATGAGGACGAGCAGTACTTC. It yields the protein CSASDEDEQYF.

This sequence joins TRBV5-1 and TRBJ1-2; D is ambiguous. This CDR3 comprises 13 residues. Germline CDR1 SGHRS, CDR2 YFSETQ. V was shortened by 6 bases and J by 1 base, with 10 bases between the two germline ends. CDR3 coding DNA: TGCGCCAGCAAGGACCCTGTTAACTATGGCTACACCTTC. Its translation: CASKDPVNYGYTF.

This clonotype was counted at least ten times. At one boundary the junction diverges from the germline segment, which might be a read error. The chain couples TRBV5-1 to TRBJ2-5, with D unclear. Germline-derived CDR1 and CDR2 are SGHRS and YFSETQ. This CDR3 region has 13 residues. The CDR3 nucleotides read TGTGCCAGCAGCTTACCGGGCCAAGAGACCCAGTACTTC. Its protein product is CASSLPGQETQYF.

This clonotype was detected only a few times. The chain employs TRBV20-1 and TRBJ2-7; weak D call: TRBD2 (6 bases). Trimming took 5 bases from V and 2 from J, leaving 16 bases between them. Per the germline V gene, CDR1 is DFQATT and CDR2 is SNEGSKA (reference sequence). This CDR3 contains 14 residues. CDR3 sequence reads: CSAPEGRLPYEQYF. The DNA of the CDR3 is TGCAGTGCTCCGGAGGGACGGCTTCCCTACGAGCAGTACTTC.

The CDR3 nucleotides are TGTGCCAGCAGTCCCGACAGGTCCCTCTCCTACGAGCAGTACTTC. This encodes CASSPDRSLSYEQYF. The V call is TRBV28, the J call TRBJ2-7; perhaps TRBD1 as D (6 bases). Germline lookup yields CDR1 MDHEN and CDR2 SYDVKM. Deletions cut 5 bases from V and 0 bases from J, with 14 bases between. CDR3 length: 15 residues.

This clonotype occurred a few times. CDR3: CASSFHRGNEQFF. The CDR3 DNA reads as TGTGCCAGCAGTTTTCATCGGGGCAATGAGCAGTTCTTC. This rearrangement joins TRBV28 to TRBJ2-1, with D perhaps matching TRBD2 (5 bases). The CDR3 has 13 residues. V gave up 3 bases and J gave up 6 bases, with 9 bases separating them. CDR1 and CDR2 (germline): MDHEN, SYDVKM. Supplemented by reference TRBV28 and TRBJ2-1, the full variable domain reads DVKVTQSSRYLVKRTGEKVFLECVQDMDHENMFWYRQDPGLGLRLIYFSYDVKMKEKGDIPEGYSVSREKKERFSLILESASTNQTSMYLCASSFHRGNEQFFGPGTRLTVL.

The chain joins TRBV6-1 to TRBJ1-5; possible D gene TRBD1, 5 bases. V was shortened by 7 bases and J by 2 bases, with 15 bases between the two germline ends. The CDR3 totals 15 residues. Per the germline V gene, CDR1 is MNHNS and CDR2 is SASEGT. The DNA for the CDR3 is TGTGCCAGCATGTGGGCCGCGGGGGGCAATCAGCCCCAGCATTTT. Translating gives CASMWAAGGNQPQHF.

This clonotype was detected ten times or more. V gene TRBV2 combines with J gene TRBJ2-1; 8 bases agree with TRBD2. CDR1 is SNHLY, CDR2 FYNNEI, per germline. J lost 13 bases, V lost 4 bases, and 6 bases had no gene match. The CDR3 has 12 residues. The CDR3 nucleotides are TGTGCCAGCAGTGTATCAGCGGGGGAACAGTTCTTC. This encodes CASSVSAGEQFF.

This clonotype has just a few counts. The chain carries TRBV5-4 and TRBJ2-5; unclear D gene. The CDR3 consists of 14 residues. CDR1 and CDR2 from the germline V gene are SGHNT and YYREEE (reference sequence). V was pared by 5 bases and J by 1 base, with 12 bases between. CDR3 sequence reads: CASSPWATQETQYF. In nucleotides, the CDR3 is TGTGCCAGCAGTCCTTGGGCCACCCAAGAGACCCAGTACTTC.

Ten or more counts support this clonotype. The chain recombines TRBV24-1 with TRBJ1-2; D unresolved. CDR3 length: 15 residues. Germline CDR1 is KGHDR and CDR2 is SFDVKD. Trimming stripped 3 bases from V and 4 bases from J, with 14 bases between. CDR3 protein: CATSDGPGKTYGYTF. DNA of the CDR3: TGTGCCACCAGTGATGGACCGGGAAAAACCTATGGCTACACCTTC.

This clonotype was counted a few times. This chain's CDR3 is CIAASGNNEQFF. DNA of the CDR3: TGCATAGCGGCTAGCGGGAACAATGAGCAGTTCTTC. This chain joins TRBV20-1 and TRBJ2-1; the match to TRBD2 covers 9 bases. CDR1 is DFQATT, CDR2 SNEGSKA, per germline (reference sequence). The CDR3 has 12 amino acids.

The rearrangement joins TRBV3-1 to TRBJ2-5; 11 positions match TRBD2. The CDR3 has 15 residues. The V gene's germline CDR1 is LGHDT and CDR2 YNNKEL (reference sequence). J lost 2 bases, V lost 6 bases, and 5 bases had no gene match. The CDR3 DNA sequence: TGTGCCAGCAGTAAGGGACTAGCGGCTCAAGAGACCCAGTACTTC. Its translation is CASSKGLAAQETQYF.

The rearrangement joins TRBV21-1 to TRBJ1-5; whether TRBD1, the table's D call, matches the DNA was not checked. TRBV21-1 is noted as a pseudogene. This CDR3 region has 17 residues. CDR3 protein: CASSKDWQGECNQPQHF. The DNA for the CDR3 is TGTGCCAGCAGCAAAGATTGGCAGGGGGAGTGCAATCAGCCCCAGCATTTT.

A single count supports this clonotype. The rearrangement joins TRBV7-2 to TRBJ2-1; 11 nucleotides line up with TRBD2. The J call may be wrong; the DNA end is better matched by TRBJ2-7. From germline, CDR1 is SGHTA and CDR2 FQGNSA. This CDR3 has 14 residues. The DNA of the CDR3 is TGTGCCAGCAGCTTCGGACTAGCGGGTAGTGAGCAGTACTTC. Its translation is CASSFGLAGSEQYF.

This clonotype was found a few times. The chain recombines TRBV7-8 with TRBJ2-7; D ambiguous. Germline V lookup: CDR1 SGHVS, CDR2 FQNEAQ. V was clipped by 4 bases and J by 4 bases, with 11 bases between them. The CDR3 loop spans 13 amino acids. The CDR3: CASSYPPEYEQYF. CDR3 bases: TGTGCCAGCAGCTATCCTCCGGAGTACGAGCAGTACTTC. Full variable domain (missing parts from reference TRBV7-8 and TRBJ2-7): GAGVSQSPRYKVAKRGQDVALRCDPISGHVSLFWYQQALGQGPEFLTYFQNEAQLDKSGLPSDRFFAERPEGSVSTLKIQRTQQEDSAVYLCASSYPPEYEQYFGPGTRLTVT.

This clonotype was observed many times. The chain employs TRBV12-3 or TRBV12-4 and TRBJ2-4; 7 positions match TRBD1. Near its end, the DNA agrees better with TRBJ2-7, so the J call may be wrong. The CDR3 covers 14 residues. CDR3 bases: TGTGCCAGCAGTTTGGACAGGTCCATCTACGAGCAGTACTTC. As protein: CASSLDRSIYEQYF.

This clonotype was seen a handful of times. The chain uses TRBV20-1 and TRBJ2-1; 11 bases are a match to TRBD2. The trim removed 3 bases at V and 6 bases at J, leaving 7 bases unmatched. The CDR3 is 15 residues long. Germline V gene data show CDR1 as DFQATT and CDR2 as SNEGSKA (reference sequence). The CDR3 loop reads CSASPTSGDINEQFF. Written as DNA, the CDR3 is TGCAGTGCTAGCCCGACTAGCGGGGATATCAATGAGCAGTTCTTC.

V and J are TRBV27 and TRBJ2-7; possible D gene TRBD2, 6 bases. V was cut by 0 bases and J by 7 bases, with 22 bases left in between. Germline V gene sequence: CDR1 MNHEY, CDR2 SMNVEV (reference sequence). This CDR3 contains 17 residues. The CDR3 nucleotides read TGTGCCAGCAGTTTATCGTTGGGCGGGATTCCCTACAATGAGCAGTACTTC. This gives the protein CASSLSLGGIPYNEQYF.

This clonotype has a count of ten or more. V is TRBV27 and J is TRBJ1-5; D is unclear. The CDR3 consists of 11 residues. The V end lost 3 bases, the J end lost 6 bases, and 3 bases lay between the germline ends. Germline lookup yields CDR1 MNHEY and CDR2 SMNVEV (reference sequence). The CDR3 coding sequence is TGTGCCAGCAGTTTGAGTCAGCCCCAGCATTTT. Its translation is CASSLSQPQHF.

This chain links TRBV5-1 with TRBJ1-2; D is ambiguous. The CDR3 totals 13 residues. V was pared by 4 bases and J by 7 bases, with 14 bases between. Germline-derived CDR1 and CDR2 are SGHRS and YFSETQ. Written as DNA, the CDR3 is TGCGCCAGCAGCGAAAGGTCTGGCAGTGGCTACACCTTC. This encodes CASSERSGSGYTF.

V usage is TRBV11-2 and J usage is TRBJ1-5; D is perhaps TRBD1 (5 bases). The CDR3 is 14 residues long. Germline V CDR1 and CDR2: SGHAT, FQNNGV. V lost 6 bases and J lost 6, with 15 bases in between. The CDR3 DNA follows: TGTGCCAGCAGATCCGGAACGGGGGGTCAGCCCCAGCATTTT. Its protein product is CASRSGTGGQPQHF.

This clonotype was recorded a few times. The gene calls are TRBV27 and TRBJ1-6; D uncertain. V shed 7 bases and J shed 7 bases, with 11 bases lying between them. The germline CDR1 and CDR2 sequences are MNHEY and SMNVEV (reference sequence). CDR3 size: 13 residues. The CDR3 sequence: CASKPAANSPLHF. CDR3 in DNA: TGTGCCAGCAAGCCGGCAGCCAATTCACCCCTCCACTTT.

The rearrangement links TRBV20-1 to TRBJ1-4; D gene unclear. Germline CDR1 DFQATT, CDR2 SNEGSKA (reference sequence). V lost 1 base and J lost 0, with 3 bases in between. The CDR3 totals 13 residues. For the CDR3, the DNA is TGCAGTGCTAGAGGGTCAACTAATGAAAAACTGTTTTTT. Translation gives CSARGSTNEKLFF.